The sequence of this T cell receptor (beta chain) was determined in a study of blood T cells in healthy people across ages. A J-beta primer mix and a sample-barcoded 5' primer were used in a second PCR of roughly 6 to 11 cycles. One entry per CDR3 protein results from TCRdb running MiXCR on the 5' RACE reads. Among 500,000 to 600,000 distinct CDR3 sequences listed, 27% were seen once. The CDR3 is made up of 14 amino acids. Germline CDR1 SGHRS, CDR2 YFSETQ. Trimming pared 0 bases from V and 5 bases from J, leaving 9 bases between. This clonotype was observed a few times. The clonotype originates from a woman in her seventies in good health. What was sequenced was blood. The genes are TRBV5-1 and TRBJ1-5; tentatively, D is TRBD1 (6 bases). CDR3 sequence reads: CASSLEQGHQPQHF. The CDR3 DNA sequence: TGCGCCAGCAGCTTGGAACAGGGACATCAGCCCCAGCATTTT.